This T cell receptor beta chain was sequenced for a study of blood T cell repertoires in COVID-19. The wider study: The analysed material was cDNA or gDNA that came from T cells, B-cell-depleted T cells, or PBMCs.

Here immunoSEQ multiplex PCR was the method, and the copy in TCRdb shows in-frame clones only, minus some. The sample consists of just over 300,000 clones, over 75% of them appearing once. The J segment lost 2 bases and the V segment lost 4 bases, leaving 8 bases of the junction unmatched. This CDR3 contains 16 residues. From germline, CDR1 is SGDLS and CDR2 YYNGEE. Input material: PBMCs or T cells enriched from blood (not recorded which). This receptor was identified in a man aged 25-45 years who had recovered from COVID-19. V gene TRBV9 combines with J gene TRBJ2-3; 9 bases are shared with TRBD2. CDR3 in amino acids: CASSLRLADSTDTQYF. The CDR3 coding sequence is TGTGCCAGCAGCCTCCGACTAGCGGATTCCACAGATACGCAGTATTTT. Drawing the rest from reference TRBV9 and TRBJ2-3, the complete variable domain is DSGVTQTPKHLITATGQRVTLRCSPRSGDLSVYWYQQSLDQGLQFLIQYYNGEERAKGNILERFSAQQFPDLHSELNLSSLELGDSALYFCASSLRLADSTDTQYFGPGTRLTVL.